This T cell receptor (beta chain) emerged from a study of STAT3 mutations in large granular lymphocyte leukemia. Study-wide context: Roughly half the longitudinally sequenced T-LGLL patients had canonical STAT3 mutations. Study results and limitations: TCR clonotype switching after therapy occurred in about 35% of the 18 patients. In several patients, dominant TCR clone burden exceeded STAT3 mutant burden. In T-cell large granular lymphocyte leukemia, about half of patients showed multiple immunodominant subclonotypes.

As for this clone: Its target is not known.

TCRbeta libraries averaged around 37,000 productive templates per sample. Assay used: immunoSEQ multiplex PCR; TCRdb lists only in-frame clones, some missing. This sample yields 15,000 or so clones, of which around 85% are seen a single time; about 51% belongs to the top ten. V lost 7 bases and J lost 0, with 13 bases in between. The CDR3 has 13 amino acids. CDR1 and CDR2 from the germline V gene are SQVTM and ANQGSEA. The chain employs TRBV29-1 and TRBJ2-7, with D tentatively TRBD1 (5 bases). This TCR derives from a man in his 60s with T-cell large granular lymphocyte leukemia. Some clones in this sample may be carry-over from other donors' samples. Material: peripheral blood mononuclear cells. This CDR3 reads CSAHVGHSYEQYF. The CDR3 region has the DNA TGCAGCGCTCATGTAGGACACTCCTACGAGCAGTACTTC.